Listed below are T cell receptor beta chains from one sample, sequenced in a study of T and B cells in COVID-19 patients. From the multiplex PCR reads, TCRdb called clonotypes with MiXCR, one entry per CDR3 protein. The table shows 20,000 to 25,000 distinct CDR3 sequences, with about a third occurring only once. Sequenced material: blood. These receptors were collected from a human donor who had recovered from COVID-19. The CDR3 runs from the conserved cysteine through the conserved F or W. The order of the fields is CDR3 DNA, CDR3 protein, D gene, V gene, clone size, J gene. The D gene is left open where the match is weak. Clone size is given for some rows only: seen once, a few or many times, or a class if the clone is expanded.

DNA: TGTGCCTGGAGTGAAGCTAGCGGGTTCCGAGAGACCCAGTACTTC
CDR3: CAWSEASGFRETQYF
D: TRBD2
V: TRBV30
size: once
J: TRBJ2-5

DNA: TGTGCCAGCTCACCCCGGGATGCCGGGGAGCTGTTTTTT
CDR3: CASSPRDAGELFF
D: .
V: TRBV18
size: medium-sized
J: TRBJ2-2

DNA: TGTGCCTGGAGTGTACAAAGTTCCTACGAGCAGTACTTC
CDR3: CAWSVQSSYEQYF
D: .
V: TRBV30
size: many
J: TRBJ2-7

DNA: TGTGCCAGCAGTTACTCCCTGGGGGGCGGGGGATCCTTCTACGAGCAGTACTTC
CDR3: CASSYSLGGGGSFYEQYF
D: .
V: TRBV6-5
size: many
J: TRBJ2-7

DNA: TGTGCCAGCAGCTTGGACCAGGGACTGAACTACGAGCAGTACTTC
CDR3: CASSLDQGLNYEQYF
D: .
V: TRBV5-5
size: many
J: TRBJ2-7

DNA: TGTGCCATCAGGGGACAGGGCGGTGGCTACACCTTC
CDR3: CAIRGQGGGYTF
D: TRBD1
V: TRBV10-3
size: .
J: TRBJ1-2

DNA: TGTGCCAGCAGTTACTCGGGGCCTTCGGTCGGCGAGCAGTACTTC
CDR3: CASSYSGPSVGEQYF
D: .
V: TRBV6-5
size: many
J: TRBJ2-7

DNA: TGCAGCGTTGAACGGAACCCGCCCCCAGATACGCAGTATTTT
CDR3: CSVERNPPPDTQYF
D: .
V: TRBV29-1
size: medium-sized
J: TRBJ2-3

DNA: TGTGCCAGCAGTTCGGGGTGGGGCACAGATACGCAGTATTTT
CDR3: CASSSGWGTDTQYF
D: .
V: TRBV6-2/TRBV6-3
size: few
J: TRBJ2-3

DNA: TGTGCCAGCAGCCAACTTCCCCCGCGAACCGACGGCTCTGGGGCCAACGTCCTGACTTTC
CDR3: CASSQLPPRTDGSGANVLTF
D: .
V: TRBV13
size: medium-sized
J: TRBJ2-6

DNA: TGTGCCAGCATAAAAGTAGAGGAGAGGTTCGACGGCTACACCTTC
CDR3: CASIKVEERFDGYTF
D: .
V: TRBV5-6
size: .
J: TRBJ1-2

DNA: TGCAGCGTTCTGGACAGCAACTATGGCTACACCTTC
CDR3: CSVLDSNYGYTF
D: .
V: TRBV29-1
size: many
J: TRBJ1-2

DNA: TGTGCCAGCAGCTCCCCAATACTAGGTGACGAGCAGTACTTC
CDR3: CASSSPILGDEQYF
D: .
V: TRBV13
size: many
J: TRBJ2-7

DNA: TGTGCCAGCAGTTTGGGATTACGAATGAACACTGAAGCTTTCTTT
CDR3: CASSLGLRMNTEAFF
D: .
V: TRBV27
size: .
J: TRBJ1-1

DNA: TGTGCCAGCAGTTTCACGATAGGGGCGCGGTACGAGCAGTACTTC
CDR3: CASSFTIGARYEQYF
D: .
V: TRBV27
size: many
J: TRBJ2-7

DNA: TGCAGTGCTAGCGCGGCCGGGACAGGCCCCTACGAGCAGTACTTC
CDR3: CSASAAGTGPYEQYF
D: TRBD1
V: TRBV20-1
size: few
J: TRBJ2-7

DNA: TGTGCCACGGGACAGAACCAAGAGACCCAGTACTTC
CDR3: CATGQNQETQYF
D: TRBD1
V: TRBV24-1
size: .
J: TRBJ2-5

DNA: TGTGCCAGCAGCTTTCCGCAGGGAACAGGGTACGAGCAGTACTTC
CDR3: CASSFPQGTGYEQYF
D: .
V: TRBV7-9
size: .
J: TRBJ2-7